Following are 28 T cell receptor beta chains from one sample sequenced in a study of CD8+ T cells in alopecia areata. RNA extraction was followed by reverse transcription into cDNA, which acted as the sequencing template. The assay was immunoSEQ multiplex PCR, and TCRdb's table has in-frame clones only and misses some. The repertoire holds about 180,000 clones, with 50% to 75% as singletons. As to treatment: oral pan-JAK inhibitor, 5-10 mg twice daily. Sequencing used CD4+ T cells sorted from blood, obtained at approximately week 61, from a patient treated with tofacitinib. The source of these receptors is a human donor with alopecia areata.

The chain carries TRBV27 and TRBJ1-6; D remains ambiguous. CDR3 size: 15 residues. Germline loops: CDR1 MNHEY, CDR2 SMNVEV (reference sequence). V was trimmed by 7 bases and J by 4 bases, leaving 14 bases between them. The CDR3 loop reads CASTVAGPYNSPLHF. In DNA form, the CDR3 reads TGTGCCAGCACCGTGGCGGGTCCATATAATTCACCCCTCCACTTT.

The V and J genes are TRBV29-1 and TRBJ2-3, with 8 positions matching TRBD1. The germline CDR1 and CDR2 sequences are SQVTM and ANQGSEA. V lost 6 bases and J lost 1; bases outside the gene matches: 12. The CDR3 has 16 amino acids. This CDR3 reads CSVAADRDTRTDTQYF. As DNA, the CDR3 is TGCAGCGTCGCGGCGGACAGGGACACCCGCACAGATACGCAGTATTTT.

The chain carries TRBV7-2 and TRBJ2-7; D is ambiguous. Per germline, CDR1 SGHTA and CDR2 FQGNSA. The CDR3 extends over 13 amino acids. Trimming pared 4 bases from V and 2 bases from J, leaving 9 bases between. The DNA of the CDR3 is TGTGCCAGCAGCTCAAGGGCGACCTACGAGCAGTACTTC. Translating it yields CASSSRATYEQYF. Looking up the rest from reference TRBV7-2 and TRBJ2-7 gives the full variable domain: GAGVSQSPSNKVTEKGKDVELRCDPISGHTALYWYRQSLGQGLEFLIYFQGNSAPDKSGLPSDRFSAERTGGSVSTLTIQRTQQEDSAVYLCASSSRATYEQYFGPGTRLTVT.

This clone appeared a single time. The chain is built from TRBV9 and TRBJ2-1, with D perhaps TRBD2 (7 bases). V was trimmed by 5 bases and J by 1 base, leaving 16 bases between them. Germline V lookup: CDR1 SGDLS, CDR2 YYNGEE. This CDR3 has 16 residues. The CDR3 DNA follows: TGTGCCAGCAGTGCTGCGGGGGCTTATTCCTACAATGAGCAGTTCTTC. Encoded protein: CASSAAGAYSYNEQFF. Drawing the rest from reference TRBV9 and TRBJ2-1, the complete variable domain is DSGVTQTPKHLITATGQRVTLRCSPRSGDLSVYWYQQSLDQGLQFLIQYYNGEERAKGNILERFSAQQFPDLHSELNLSSLELGDSALYFCASSAAGAYSYNEQFFGPGTRLTVL.

CDR3 sequence: CASSMDRIYNEQFF. CDR3 bases: TGTGCCAGTAGTATGGACAGGATCTACAATGAGCAGTTCTTC. The chain combines TRBV19 with TRBJ2-1; 7 bases line up with TRBD1. CDR1 is LNHDA and CDR2 is SQIVND in the germline V gene (reference sequence). With V trimmed by 3 bases and J by 3 bases, 2 bases remained unmatched. The CDR3 loop spans 14 amino acids.

This chain links TRBV15 with TRBJ2-3; D gene uncertain. The V gene's germline CDR1 is LNHNV and CDR2 YYDKDF (reference sequence). This CDR3 is built from 13 residues. V gave up 3 bases and J gave up 3 bases, with 7 bases separating them. The CDR3 loop reads CATSRQVTDTQYF. The DNA of the CDR3 is TGTGCCACCAGCAGGCAGGTAACAGATACGCAGTATTTT.

The V and J genes are TRBV30 and TRBJ1-2; D unresolved. Germline lookup yields CDR1 GTSNPN and CDR2 SVGIG (reference sequence). The CDR3 totals 12 residues. The ends were cut back, 0 bases at V and 7 bases at J, with 9 bases in the middle. CDR3 in DNA: TGTGCCTGGAGTGTCTCTCAGTCTGGCTACACCTTC. It yields the protein CAWSVSQSGYTF.

This chain links TRBV25-1 with TRBJ1-2; TRBD1 agrees at 11 bases. Germline assignment: CDR1 MGHDK and CDR2 SYGVNS. Trimming cost V 3 bases and J 7 bases; bases outside gene matches: 7. The CDR3 spans 15 residues. The CDR3 loop reads CASSDWTGGGFGYTF. Written as DNA, the CDR3 is TGTGCCAGCAGTGATTGGACAGGGGGCGGTTTTGGCTACACCTTC.

As DNA, the CDR3 is TGCGCCAGCAGCCAGTGGACAGGGGCCCGTACTGGGGCCAACGTCCTGACTTTC. Protein product: CASSQWTGARTGANVLTF. The chain combines TRBV4-1 with TRBJ2-6; 9 bases fit TRBD1. After removal of 3 bases from V and 2 bases from J, the junction contained 8 bases not matched to a gene. Germline V lookup: CDR1 MGHRA, CDR2 YSYEKL. The CDR3 has 18 amino acids.

The rearrangement joins TRBV10-3 to TRBJ2-3; the D is unclear. Germline V gene sequence: CDR1 ENHRY, CDR2 SYGVKD. V dropped 2 bases and J dropped 5 bases, with 8 bases sitting between them. This CDR3 has 13 residues. CDR3 sequence: CAISEVLEDTQYF. In DNA form, the CDR3 reads TGTGCCATCAGTGAGGTTTTGGAAGATACGCAGTATTTT.

V is TRBV7-2 and J is TRBJ1-6; possibly TRBD1 for D (6 bases). From germline, CDR1 is SGHTA and CDR2 FQGNSA. The CDR3 is 15 residues long. V lost 0 bases and J 7 bases, leaving 10 bases between the germline ends. Written as DNA, the CDR3 is TGTGCCAGCAGCTTAGCGGTGGGGGCGAATTCACCCCTCCACTTT. This codes for CASSLAVGANSPLHF.

The V and J genes are TRBV10-3 and TRBJ2-3; 8 nucleotides line up with TRBD2. V dropped 8 bases and J dropped 3; count of bases not matched to a gene: 4. There are 13 residues in the CDR3. CDR1 ENHRY and CDR2 SYGVKD come from the germline V gene. The CDR3 loop reads CAIAQRGTDTQYF. The CDR3, as DNA: TGTGCCATCGCTCAGCGGGGGACAGATACGCAGTATTTT.

Only a few counts were recorded for this clone. The chain joins TRBV7-2 to TRBJ2-7; maybe TRBD1 (5 bases). The V gene lost 5 bases and the J gene lost 0 bases, with 11 bases spanning the gap. CDR1 and CDR2 (germline): SGHTA, FQGNSA. This CDR3 has 14 amino acids. CDR3 nucleotides: TGTGCCAGCAGCGCCAGACAGAACTCCTACGAGCAGTACTTC. This sequence encodes CASSARQNSYEQYF. Full variable domain (rest looked up from reference TRBV7-2 and TRBJ2-7): GAGVSQSPSNKVTEKGKDVELRCDPISGHTALYWYRQSLGQGLEFLIYFQGNSAPDKSGLPSDRFSAERTGGSVSTLTIQRTQQEDSAVYLCASSARQNSYEQYFGPGTRLTVT.

The V gene is TRBV7-2, the J gene TRBJ1-5; D is perhaps TRBD1 (5 bases). V lost 6 bases to trimming and J lost 3 bases, with 12 bases between them. Germline V gene sequence: CDR1 SGHTA, CDR2 FQGNSA. The CDR3 has 14 residues. The CDR3: CASRFGGTNQPQHF. The DNA of the CDR3 is TGTGCCAGCAGGTTTGGGGGGACCAATCAGCCCCAGCATTTT.

This sequence joins TRBV2 and TRBJ2-3, with D tentatively TRBD1 or TRBD2 (5 bases each). Germline CDR1 SNHLY, CDR2 FYNNEI. V lost 7 bases and J 4 bases, leaving 9 bases between the germline ends. This CDR3 has 12 amino acids. CDR3 DNA: TGTGCCAGCAATTTGGGACCAGATACGCAGTATTTT. Translating it yields CASNLGPDTQYF.

The chain uses TRBV4-1 and TRBJ2-3; D not resolved. Per the germline V gene, CDR1 is MGHRA and CDR2 is YSYEKL. The V gene lost 1 base and the J gene lost 3 bases, with 5 bases spanning the gap. The CDR3 runs 13 residues. CDR3 residues: CASSQVGTDTQYF. In nucleotides, the CDR3 is TGCGCCAGCAGCCAAGTGGGGACAGATACGCAGTATTTT.

V and J are TRBV7-2 and TRBJ2-3; 12 bases line up with TRBD2. CDR1 is SGHTA, CDR2 FQGNSA, per germline. V trimming: 5 bases; J trimming: 4 bases; junction bases outside the gene matches: 7. CDR3 length: 16 residues. CDR3 sequence reads: CASSATSGGRADTQYF. The CDR3 region has the DNA TGTGCCAGCAGCGCGACTAGCGGGGGTAGGGCAGATACGCAGTATTTT.

The chain carries TRBV7-2 and TRBJ2-7; 8 nucleotides align to TRBD2. Trimming took 2 bases from V and 0 from J; bases not matched to a gene: 9. The CDR3 runs 17 residues. Germline V gives CDR1 SGHTA, CDR2 FQGNSA. CDR3 coding DNA: TGTGCCAGCAGCTTACCCCGACTAGCGCGACACTCCTACGAGCAGTACTTC. Protein product: CASSLPRLARHSYEQYF. The full variable domain, rest sourced from reference TRBV7-2 and TRBJ2-7, is GAGVSQSPSNKVTEKGKDVELRCDPISGHTALYWYRQSLGQGLEFLIYFQGNSAPDKSGLPSDRFSAERTGGSVSTLTIQRTQQEDSAVYLCASSLPRLARHSYEQYFGPGTRLTVT.

The chain is built from TRBV2 and TRBJ1-5, with a tentative D call TRBD1 (5 bases). Germline CDR1 and CDR2: SNHLY and FYNNEI. The CDR3 totals 15 residues. V was pared by 1 base and J by 6 bases, with 13 bases between. DNA for the CDR3: TGTGCCAGCAGTGAAGTCAGGGCCCCTACTCAGCCCCAGCATTTT. Translating it yields CASSEVRAPTQPQHF. The variable domain in full, with the rest retrieved from reference TRBV2 and TRBJ1-5, is EPEVTQTPSHQVTQMGQEVILRCVPISNHLYFYWYRQILGQKVEFLVSFYNNEISEKSEIFDDQFSVERPDGSNFTLKIRSTKLEDSAMYFCASSEVRAPTQPQHFGDGTRLSIL.

J is TRBJ2-7 and V is TRBV5-1; 8 nucleotides line up with TRBD1. The CDR3 is 14 amino acids. Germline V gene data show CDR1 as SGHRS and CDR2 as YFSETQ. Germline trimming cut 5 bases from V and 4 bases from J; bases unmatched to any gene: 8. The CDR3 loop reads CASRPGTGFYEQYF. CDR3 sequence (DNA): TGCGCCAGCAGACCAGGGACAGGTTTTTACGAGCAGTACTTC. Using reference TRBV5-1 and TRBJ2-7 for the parts outside the CDR3, the full variable domain is KAGVTQTPRYLIKTRGQQVTLSCSPISGHRSVSWYQQTPGQGLQFLFEYFSETQRNKGNFPGRFSGRQFSNSRSEMNVSTLELGDSALYLCASRPGTGFYEQYFGPGTRLTVT.

This sequence joins TRBV4-1 and TRBJ1-2; TRBD1 matches 8 bases. J was trimmed by 6 bases and V by 6 bases; bases with no gene match: 9. This CDR3 comprises 14 residues. Germline V lookup: CDR1 MGHRA, CDR2 YSYEKL. CDR3 loop: CASRRLGQGDGYTF. CDR3 bases: TGCGCCAGCAGGCGTCTCGGACAGGGCGATGGCTACACCTTC.

The chain carries TRBV15 and TRBJ2-3; 8 bases are shared with TRBD1. Germline CDR1 is LNHNV and CDR2 is YYDKDF (reference sequence). Unmatched junction bases numbered 10, after V lost 2 bases and J lost 3 bases. The CDR3 length is 17 residues. The CDR3 loop is CATSRTSTGASTDTQYF. In DNA, the CDR3 is TGTGCCACCAGCAGAACCTCGACAGGGGCCTCAACAGATACGCAGTATTTT.

Remarks on this clone: The junction departs from germline at one end; a sequencing error may be responsible. The chain recombines TRBV29-1 with TRBJ1-1; D perhaps matches TRBD1 (6 bases). The CDR3 runs 13 residues. Per germline, CDR1 SQVTM and CDR2 ANQGSEA. CDR3 in DNA: TGCAGCGTTGAAGATGTCCAGGGGACTGCAGCTTTCTTT. Its protein is CSVEDVQGTAAFF.

The rearrangement joins TRBV9 to TRBJ1-2; D unclear. CDR3 length equals 12 residues. V was trimmed by 6 bases and J by 2 bases, leaving 8 bases between them. Germline V gives CDR1 SGDLS, CDR2 YYNGEE. The CDR3, as DNA: TGTGCCAGCAATAGGAACAACTATGGCTACACCTTC. This codes for CASNRNNYGYTF.

The chain combines TRBV18 with TRBJ1-2; maybe TRBD1 (5 bases). CDR1 KGHSH and CDR2 LQKENI come from the germline V gene. The CDR3 has 13 amino acids. Trimming stripped 1 base from V and 4 bases from J, with 7 bases between. The CDR3 sequence: CASSPRGSYGYTF. CDR3 coding DNA: TGTGCCAGCTCACCACGGGGCAGCTATGGCTACACCTTC.

The V call is TRBV6-6, the J call TRBJ1-6; weak D call: TRBD1 (5 bases). V dropped 6 bases and J dropped 10 bases, with 19 bases sitting between them. The germline CDR1 and CDR2 sequences are MNHNY and SVGAGI (reference sequence). CDR3 length: 15 amino acids. CDR3 nucleotide sequence: TGTGCCAGCAGCGGAGACAGACTCGGAGTCTCACCCCTCCACTTT. Amino acid sequence: CASSGDRLGVSPLHF.

The chain joins TRBV5-6 to TRBJ1-4; D is unclear. CDR3 length: 12 amino acids. CDR1 SGHDT and CDR2 YYEEEE come from the germline V gene. Trimming removed 0 bases from V and 8 bases from J, with 5 bases in between. The CDR3 DNA sequence: TGTGCCAGCAGCTTGGCCAAGGAAAAACTGTTTTTT. It specifies CASSLAKEKLFF.

The sample holds a few counts of this clone. This chain uses TRBV30 with TRBJ1-1; D not certain. The CDR3 is 15 residues long. CDR1 and CDR2 (germline): GTSNPN, SVGIG (reference sequence). V lost 4 bases and J lost 1, with 16 bases in between. The CDR3 nucleotides are TGTGCCTGGACTGTACGGGGAATGCCGAACACTGAAGCTTTCTTT. It specifies CAWTVRGMPNTEAFF.